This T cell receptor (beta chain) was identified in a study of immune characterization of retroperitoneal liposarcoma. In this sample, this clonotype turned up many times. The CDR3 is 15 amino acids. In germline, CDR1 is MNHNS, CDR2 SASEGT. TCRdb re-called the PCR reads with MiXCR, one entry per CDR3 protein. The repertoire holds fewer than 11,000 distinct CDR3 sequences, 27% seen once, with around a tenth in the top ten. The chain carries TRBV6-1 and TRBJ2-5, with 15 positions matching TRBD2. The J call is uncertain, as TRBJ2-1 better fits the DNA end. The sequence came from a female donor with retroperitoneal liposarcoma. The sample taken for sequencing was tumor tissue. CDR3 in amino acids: CASSGTSGGAETQFF. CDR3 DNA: TGTGCCAGCAGTGGGACTAGCGGGGGGGCAGAGACCCAGTTCTTC.